The 2 T cell receptor beta chains below were found in one sample sequenced in a study of shared clonotypes between healthy human individuals. Cells designated naive CD8 were CD45RO-negative and were positively selected for CCR7, with terminally differentiated effector memory CD45RA+ cells excluded. Measured with immunoSEQ multiplex PCR; TCRdb has only the in-frame clones, and not every one. This sample yields roughly 650,000 clones, of which 95% to 96% are seen a single time; less than 0.12% belongs to the top ten. Specimen: naive CD8+ T cells sorted from blood. The receptor set was obtained from a woman aged 30 to 39 in good health.

This chain joins TRBV29-1 and TRBJ2-1, with D possibly TRBD1 on 5 matching bases. The CDR3 consists of 14 residues. V was pared by 8 bases and J by 3 bases, with 17 bases between. Germline V CDR1 and CDR2: SQVTM, ANQGSEA. CDR3 in amino acids: CSTDEWGYYNEQFF. The CDR3, as DNA: TGCAGCACGGACGAATGGGGCTACTACAATGAGCAGTTCTTC.

The chain has TRBV6-5 and TRBJ2-7; the D is unclear. Between the trimmed V and J ends, which lost 2 bases and 0 bases, there was a span of 8 bases. CDR1 and CDR2 (germline): MNHEY, SVGAGI. The CDR3 extends over 14 amino acids. The CDR3, as DNA: TGTGCCAGCAGTTACGGGTTCACCTCCTACGAGCAGTACTTC. The encoded protein is CASSYGFTSYEQYF.